The subject of this entry is one T cell receptor (beta chain). As processed by the authors: Amplification of reference gene primers was used by the study to estimate nucleated cell counts. Clones were sequenced by immunoSEQ multiplex PCR, and TCRdb holds only the in-frame ones, with some missing. V, J and clone size are those of that table, while D and trimming were read from the DNA. In the table there are under 45,000 clones, around nine tenths of which are singletons. The data were taken from a study of blood T cell repertoires in COVID-19. Across the whole study: Samples taken during acute and convalescent COVID-19 were collected in the United States, Italy and Spain. PBMCs, B-cell-depleted T cells, or T cells provided the cDNA or gDNA that made up the material.

Germline V lookup: CDR1 SGHRS, CDR2 YFSETQ. The CDR3 is made up of 14 amino acids. With 4 bases clipped from V and 3 bases from J, the junction kept 4 bases outside the gene matches. Sequences were obtained from peripheral blood. The rearrangement links TRBV5-1 to TRBJ2-1; TRBD1 matches at 7 bases. This sequence originates from a man aged 55 to 70 with active or convalescent COVID-19. In nucleotides, the CDR3 is TGCGCCAGCAGCCTGGGACAGCTCTACAATGAGCAGTTCTTC. Translated, it gives CASSLGQLYNEQFF.